This T cell receptor beta chain was retrieved from a study of T-cell memory formation after mild COVID-19. Whole-study results and caveats: There was a balanced CD4/CD8 profile in clones contracting day 15 to 85, and later expanders leaned CD4+. Pre-infection memory harbored some responding clones, suggesting cross-reactive memory joined. CM and EM subsets held most contracting CD4+ clones; EMRA held CD8+ ones. Second-wave clones that peaked on day 37 lacked confirmed SARS-CoV-2 specificity.

Only a few counts were recorded for this clonotype. The antigen remains undetermined. TCRdb re-called the 5' RACE reads with MiXCR, one entry per CDR3 protein. The table has around 62,000 distinct CDR3 sequences, around 30% seen once. CDR1 and CDR2 (germline): KGHSH, LQKENI. After removal of 3 bases from V and 4 bases from J, the junction contained 11 bases not matched to a gene. The CDR3 consists of 18 residues. This TCR came from a man between 18 and 35 years old who had mild COVID-19 (a few samples of this study predate the infection). Cell type and time point are not known. The chain is built from TRBV18 and TRBJ2-5; TRBD2 matches at 13 bases. Sequencing used PBMCs or a T cell subset sorted from them (not recorded which). The CDR3 region is CASSPPGLAGDSLETQYF. For the CDR3, the DNA is TGTGCCAGCTCACCGCCAGGACTAGCGGGGGACAGTCTAGAGACCCAGTACTTC.